One and the same sample provided the 9 T cell receptor beta chains below, sequenced in a study of identical twins (TCRdb year 2016). The method was 5' RACE. The instrument given in TCRdb is Illumina HiSeq 2000. TCRdb reworked the public reads: Q25 trimming with fastp, MiXCR clone assembly, productive beta chains retained. Identical CDR3 protein sequences are pooled into one entry, listed with their most common genes and DNA. Within this sample are roughly 280,000 distinct CDR3 sequences, with roughly 10% of them counted one time only. The top ten constitute roughly 7% of the sample. These same records also appear under a second study, on yellow fever vaccine responses in identical twins.

Sequencing was done on a sample of CD8+ T cells sorted from blood. The receptors shown here come from a young woman in good health.

The table lists this clonotype with many counts. The chain couples TRBV10-3 to TRBJ1-3; no definite D call. Germline V gene data show CDR1 as ENHRY and CDR2 as SYGVKD. The V end lost 4 bases, the J end lost 4 bases, and 14 bases lay between the germline ends. The CDR3 contains 15 residues. The CDR3 protein is CAISGTEEPGNTIYF. As DNA, the CDR3 is TGTGCCATCAGTGGAACTGAAGAACCCGGAAACACCATATATTTT.

This clonotype was seen repeatedly, ten times or more. This chain uses TRBV7-2 with TRBJ2-7; the match to TRBD1 covers 9 bases. The CDR3 spans 17 residues. After removal of 2 bases from V and 3 bases from J, the junction contained 11 bases not matched to a gene. Germline-derived CDR1 and CDR2 are SGHTA and FQGNSA. The CDR3, as DNA: TGTGCCAGCAGCTTACAAACCTTCGACAGGGGGTTCTACGAGCAGTACTTC. Amino acids: CASSLQTFDRGFYEQYF.

This clonotype has only a few counts. V gene TRBV4-1 combines with J gene TRBJ2-7; 8 nucleotides agree with TRBD2. CDR1 and CDR2 from the germline V gene are MGHRA and YSYEKL. Trimming cost V 11 bases and J 2 bases; bases outside gene matches: 14. This CDR3 region has 15 residues. The CDR3 DNA is TGCGCCGTCGGGGGGGTCGGGGGATCCGCCTACGAGCAGTACTTC. Translating gives CAVGGVGGSAYEQYF.

This clonotype was detected a few times. The chain carries TRBV11-2 and TRBJ2-3; 12 nucleotides align to TRBD2. The CDR3 sequence is 17 residues long. V was clipped by 3 bases and J by 2 bases; unmatched bases: 6. Germline V lookup: CDR1 SGHAT, CDR2 FQNNGV. CDR3 nucleotide sequence: TGTGCCAGCAGCTTCCTAGCGGGGGGGATTTACACAGATACGCAGTATTTT. Amino acid sequence: CASSFLAGGIYTDTQYF.

This clonotype showed up many times. Here the CDR3 reads CASSAPRAGLNEQFF. The DNA for the CDR3 is TGTGCCAGCAGTGCCCCCAGGGCAGGGTTGAATGAGCAGTTCTTC. This chain joins TRBV12-3 or TRBV12-4 and TRBJ2-1; a possible D gene is TRBD1 (5 bases). V lost 5 bases, J lost 7 bases, and 18 bases lay in between. The CDR3 is 15 amino acids.

The chain recombines TRBV10-3 with TRBJ2-1; no firm D call. Trimming took 2 bases from V and 8 from J, leaving 10 bases between them. This CDR3 has 13 amino acids. Germline values: CDR1 ENHRY, CDR2 SYGVKD. DNA of the CDR3: TGTGCCATCAGTGAGACGGGCATTGATGAGCAGTTCTTC. It is translated as CAISETGIDEQFF.

This clonotype was recorded a few times. V usage is TRBV6-5 and J usage is TRBJ2-3; 8 nucleotides agree with TRBD2. Germline CDR1 reads MNHEY; CDR2 reads SVGAGI. V shed 0 bases, J shed 2 bases, and the junction held 4 bases outside the gene matches. This CDR3 contains 16 residues. CDR3 in DNA: TGTGCCAGCAGTTACTCTAGCGGGGCCATCACAGATACGCAGTATTTT. It specifies CASSYSSGAITDTQYF.

In this sample, this clonotype turned up many times. The CDR3 sequence is CATSSQETYEQYF. CDR3 in DNA: TGTGCCACCAGCTCCCAAGAAACCTACGAGCAGTACTTC. The J gene is TRBJ2-7, the V gene TRBV15; D call uncertain. Germline-derived CDR1 and CDR2 are LNHNV and YYDKDF (reference sequence). The V gene lost 5 bases and the J gene lost 2 bases, with 10 bases spanning the gap. This CDR3 is 13 amino acids long.

This clonotype appeared a few times. The rearrangement links TRBV20-1 to TRBJ2-1; 8 bases match TRBD1. V lost 5 bases, J lost 0 bases, and 6 bases stayed unmatched. The CDR3 has 15 residues. The V gene's germline CDR1 is DFQATT and CDR2 SNEGSKA (reference sequence). CDR3 bases: TGCAGTGCTGGTGGGACAGGCGACTCCTACAATGAGCAGTTCTTC. It translates to CSAGGTGDSYNEQFF.